This T cell receptor beta chain emerged from a study of shared clonotypes between healthy human individuals. Study-level results: Even with large depth, rarefaction showed that sorted-subset sequencing was incomplete. Represented genetic and exposure-history diversity was restricted by having few donors. Across subsets, estimated richness was generally greater for naive than for memory populations.

Profiled with immunoSEQ multiplex PCR; TCRdb holds only in-frame clones, not every one. Of over 2 million clones listed, approximately 94% are singletons. Naive CD8 cells lacked CD45RO, underwent positive selection for CCR7 and left out terminally differentiated effector memory CD45RA+ cells. V was trimmed by 4 bases and J by 2 bases, leaving 9 bases between them. CDR3 size: 13 residues. CDR1 is MGHRA, CDR2 YSYEKL, per germline. As concerns this clone: Its antigen is unidentified.

The sequencing input was naive CD8+ T cells sorted from blood. The V and J genes are TRBV4-1 and TRBJ2-7; D ambiguous. This clonotype was sampled from a man between 18 and 35 years old in good health. The CDR3 is CASSPPVPYEQYF. The CDR3 DNA is TGCGCCAGCAGCCCACCAGTGCCCTACGAGCAGTACTTC.